This paragraph reports one TCR beta chain. Antigen: not known. The data originate from a study of shared clonotypes between healthy human individuals. Study results and limitations: Non-shared clonotypes displayed generation probabilities falling below those of clonotypes present in all four donors. Naive subsets generally had larger estimated richness than memory subsets.

Libraries were prepared by immunoSEQ multiplex PCR; TCRdb keeps only in-frame clonotypes and omits some of them. Here the sample spans about 600,000 clones, almost 97% being singletons. The source is a woman in her twenties or thirties in good health. Input material: naive CD4+ T cells sorted from blood. Regarding subset: CD45RA+ positively selected.

The DNA of the CDR3 is TGTGCCAGCAGTAGATACAGGGGATCTGGAAACACCATATATTTT. Translation: CASSRYRGSGNTIYF. This rearrangement joins TRBV27 to TRBJ1-3; 7 nucleotides align to TRBD1. The V gene end was trimmed by 5 bases and the J gene end by 1 base; junction bases not matched to a gene: 5. Looked up from germline, CDR1 is MNHEY and CDR2 is SMNVEV (reference sequence). The CDR3 runs 15 residues.